These T cell receptor beta chains were read from a single sample in a study of T-cell reconstitution after alpha-beta-depleted transplantation in children. TCRdb fed the PCR reads into MiXCR, producing one record per CDR3 protein. Here the sample spans some 100,000 distinct CDR3 sequences, 20% to 30% being singletons. Sequencing was performed on PBMCs, taken before TCRalphabeta/CD19-depleted stem cell transplant. The receptor source for this set is a boy aged 2 to 9 with acute lymphoblastic leukemia, due to receive a stem cell transplant. Both conserved end residues are part of each CDR3. D genes are given only for firm matches. For some rows the clone size is stated as once, few or many, or as a class when expanded; others skip it.

CDR3aa	CDR3nt	v_gene	j_gene	d_gene	abundance
CSASNLAAYNEQFF	TGCAGTGCTAGTAATCTAGCGGCCTACAATGAGCAGTTCTTC	TRBV20-1	TRBJ2-1	TRBD2	.
CSATGLASSYNEQFF	TGCAGTGCTACCGGACTAGCGAGCTCCTACAATGAGCAGTTCTTC	TRBV20-1	TRBJ2-1	TRBD2	.
CASSEKGLGDEQFF	TGTGCCAGCTCTGAAAAGGGGCTAGGCGATGAGCAGTTCTTC	TRBV9	TRBJ2-1	.	many
CASSPISGGQETQYF	TGTGCCAGCAGTCCCATTAGCGGAGGACAAGAGACCCAGTACTTC	TRBV5-5	TRBJ2-5	.	.
CAWKYHGENTEAFF	TGTGCCTGGAAATACCATGGGGAGAACACTGAAGCTTTCTTT	TRBV30	TRBJ1-1	.	few
CASSLYGAYEQYF	TGCGCCAGCAGCTTGTACGGGGCCTACGAGCAGTACTTC	TRBV5-1	TRBJ2-7	.	many
CSVEAGGGQPQHF	TGCAGCGTTGAGGCGGGGGGAGGTCAGCCCCAGCATTTT	TRBV29-1	TRBJ1-5	.	few
CASSLVAREQFF	TGTGCCAGCAGCCTCGTGGCGCGCGAGCAGTTCTTC	TRBV5-6	TRBJ2-1	.	many
CATYTGTGVNEQFF	TGTGCCACATACACCGGGACAGGGGTGAATGAGCAGTTCTTC	TRBV2	TRBJ2-1	TRBD1	.
CASSRGTSGKETQYF	TGTGCCAGCAGCCGCGGGACTAGCGGAAAAGAGACCCAGTACTTC	TRBV7-2	TRBJ2-5	TRBD2	.
CSVAVDSYEQYF	TGCAGCGTTGCAGTGGACTCCTACGAGCAGTACTTC	TRBV29-1	TRBJ2-7	.	few
CASSQSEGTGGNEQFF	TGCGCCAGCAGCCAGAGTGAGGGGACAGGGGGCAATGAGCAGTTCTTC	TRBV4-3	TRBJ2-1	TRBD1	.
CASSVAQGIAGELFF	TGTGCCAGCAGCGTAGCACAGGGGATAGCCGGGGAGCTGTTTTTT	TRBV9	TRBJ2-2	TRBD1	.